This T cell receptor (beta chain) was captured by sequencing in a study of blood T cells in healthy people across ages. About the research overall: Template switching recovered approximately one barcoded beta molecule for every two T cells.

The authors ran a second PCR of about 7 to 12 cycles using a sample-barcoded 5' primer and a J-beta primer mix. Through a template-switch adaptor with 12 random nucleotides, each cDNA molecule received a tag. TCRdb ran MiXCR on the 5' RACE reads and lists one entry per CDR3 protein. The sample gives hundreds of thousands of distinct CDR3 sequences, around 24% of which show up once; around 10% is in the top ten. The CDR3 length is 13 residues. Trimming removed 3 bases from V and 8 bases from J, with 9 bases in between. CDR1 SGHKS and CDR2 YYEKEE come from the germline V gene (reference sequence). The data were also submitted as part of a second study, on T cells of mothers and their children. As that report states: The entire RNA extract went into cDNA synthesis at approximately 1.5 ug per 15 ul.

This chain uses TRBV5-5 with TRBJ1-6; the D is unclear. The clonotype was recovered from a boy between 10 and 17 years old in good health. Sequencing was done on a sample of blood. The CDR3 region is CASSYQEYSPLHF. The CDR3 region has the DNA TGTGCCAGCAGCTACCAGGAATATTCACCCCTCCACTTT.